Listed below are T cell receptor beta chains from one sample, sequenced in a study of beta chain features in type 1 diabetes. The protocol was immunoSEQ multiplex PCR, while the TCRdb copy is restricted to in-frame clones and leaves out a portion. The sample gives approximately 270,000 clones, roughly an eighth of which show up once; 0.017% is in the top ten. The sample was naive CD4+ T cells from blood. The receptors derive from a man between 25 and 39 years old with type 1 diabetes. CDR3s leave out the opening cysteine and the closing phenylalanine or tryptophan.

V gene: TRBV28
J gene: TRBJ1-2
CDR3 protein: ASSPNFYGYT

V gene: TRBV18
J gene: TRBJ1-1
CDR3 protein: ASSPRSGGDTEAF

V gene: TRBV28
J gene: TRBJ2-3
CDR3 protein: ASSPPRDTQY

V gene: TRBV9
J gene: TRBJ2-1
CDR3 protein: ASSLRDFPIDEQF

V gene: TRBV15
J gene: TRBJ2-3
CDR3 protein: ATSREKAGQRSTDTQY

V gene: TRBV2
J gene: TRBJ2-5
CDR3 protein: ASTVSRQETQY

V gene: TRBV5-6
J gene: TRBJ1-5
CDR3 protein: ASSLRGVNQPQH

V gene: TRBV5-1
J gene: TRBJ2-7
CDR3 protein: ASSLAWGMSYEQY

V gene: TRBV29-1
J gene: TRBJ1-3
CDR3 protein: SVERDTSGNTIY

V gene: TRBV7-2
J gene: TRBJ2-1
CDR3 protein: ASTPRGQTYNEQF

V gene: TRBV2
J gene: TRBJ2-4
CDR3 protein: ASNGFGHIQY

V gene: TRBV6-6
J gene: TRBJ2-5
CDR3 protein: ATRMAEETQY

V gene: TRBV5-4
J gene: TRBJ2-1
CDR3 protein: ASSLVGRGNYNEQF

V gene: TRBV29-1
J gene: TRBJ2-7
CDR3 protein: SVGGVGYEQY

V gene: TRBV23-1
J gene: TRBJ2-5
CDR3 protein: ASSQSYQGEPRETQY

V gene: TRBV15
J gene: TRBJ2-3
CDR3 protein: ATSRTPQDRPTTFSTDTQY

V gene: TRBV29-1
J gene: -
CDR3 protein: SVEYVGQGSYEQY

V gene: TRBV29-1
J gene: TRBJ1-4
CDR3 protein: SVGTGDNEKLF

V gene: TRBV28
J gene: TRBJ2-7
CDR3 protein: ASSLPSGMF

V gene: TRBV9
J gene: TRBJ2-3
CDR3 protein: ASSVAGGRLDTQY

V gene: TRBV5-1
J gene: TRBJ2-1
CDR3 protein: ASRNTGGSYNEQF

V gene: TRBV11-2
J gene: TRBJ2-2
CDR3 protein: ASSTYRGRNTGELF

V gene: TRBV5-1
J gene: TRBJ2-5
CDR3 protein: ASSTIFGARQETQY

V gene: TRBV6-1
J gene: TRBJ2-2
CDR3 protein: ASSPEGANTGELF

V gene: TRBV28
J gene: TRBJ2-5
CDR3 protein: ASSLASRGETQY

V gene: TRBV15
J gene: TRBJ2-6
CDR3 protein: ATTSSGGANVLT

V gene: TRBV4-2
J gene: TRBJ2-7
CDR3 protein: ASSHDRALSYEQY

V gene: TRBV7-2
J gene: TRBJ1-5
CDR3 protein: ASSRDSGINSNQPQH

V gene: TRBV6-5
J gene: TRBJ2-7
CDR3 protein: ASSRPGKSYEQY

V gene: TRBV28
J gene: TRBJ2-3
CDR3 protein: ASSEGRSTQY

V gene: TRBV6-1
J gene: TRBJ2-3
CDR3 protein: ATGQGDPTDTQY

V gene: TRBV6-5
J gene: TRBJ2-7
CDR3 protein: ASSDRVGSYEQY

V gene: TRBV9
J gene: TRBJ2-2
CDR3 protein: ASSVFTGSIGELF

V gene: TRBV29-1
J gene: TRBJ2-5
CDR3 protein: SVVIGTAQETQY

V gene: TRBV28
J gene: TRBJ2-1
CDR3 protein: ASRGQGYNEQF

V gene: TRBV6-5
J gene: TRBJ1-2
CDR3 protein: ASSYLDRGYGYT

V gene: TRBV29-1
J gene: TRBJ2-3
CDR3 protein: SVDGTSGNTDTQY

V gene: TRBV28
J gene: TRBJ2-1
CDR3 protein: ASSRRAGYNEQF

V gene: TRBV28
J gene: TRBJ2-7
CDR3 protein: ASIQRGGASYEQY

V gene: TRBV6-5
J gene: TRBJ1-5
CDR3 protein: ASSWDRGSQPQH

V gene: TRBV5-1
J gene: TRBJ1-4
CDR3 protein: ASSLAGLGGKLF

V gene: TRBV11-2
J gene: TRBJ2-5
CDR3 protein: ASSPNRAGGLETQY

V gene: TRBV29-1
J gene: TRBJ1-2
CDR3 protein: SSRTGAGYT

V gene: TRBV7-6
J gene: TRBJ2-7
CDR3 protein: ASSLGATSGAYEQY

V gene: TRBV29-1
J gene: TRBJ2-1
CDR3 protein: SVGSLAGGLGYNEQF

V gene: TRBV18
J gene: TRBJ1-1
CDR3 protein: ASSADKTEAF

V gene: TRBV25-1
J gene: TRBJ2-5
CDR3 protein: ASSLITGRETQY